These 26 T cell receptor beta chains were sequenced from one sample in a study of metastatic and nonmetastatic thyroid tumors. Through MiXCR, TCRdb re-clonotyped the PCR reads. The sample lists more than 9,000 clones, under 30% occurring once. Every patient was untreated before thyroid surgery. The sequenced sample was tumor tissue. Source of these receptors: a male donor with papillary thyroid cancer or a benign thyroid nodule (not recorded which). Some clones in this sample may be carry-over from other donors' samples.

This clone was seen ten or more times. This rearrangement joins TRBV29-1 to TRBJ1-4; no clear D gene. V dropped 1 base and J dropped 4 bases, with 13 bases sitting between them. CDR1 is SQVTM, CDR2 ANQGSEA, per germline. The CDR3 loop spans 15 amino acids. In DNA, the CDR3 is TGCAGCGTTGAAGTGGGAGGGCCCTATAATGAAAAACTGTTTTTT. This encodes CSVEVGGPYNEKLFF.

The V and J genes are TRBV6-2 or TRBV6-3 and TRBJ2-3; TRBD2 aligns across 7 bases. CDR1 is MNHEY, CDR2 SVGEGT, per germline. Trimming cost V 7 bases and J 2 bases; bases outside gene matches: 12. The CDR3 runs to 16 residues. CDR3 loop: CASISELTSFTDTQYF. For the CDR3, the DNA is TGTGCCAGCATCTCAGAGTTGACTAGCTTCACAGATACGCAGTATTTT.

CDR3 bases: TGTGCCAGCAGCCGGACTACAAAAGAGACCCAGTACTTC. Its protein product is CASSRTTKETQYF. V usage is TRBV11-1 and J usage is TRBJ2-5; weak D call: TRBD2 (6 bases). Germline V gene data show CDR1 as SGHAT and CDR2 as FQDESV (reference sequence). Trimming took off 5 bases at V and 3 bases at J, with 10 bases between the two ends. This CDR3 has 13 residues.

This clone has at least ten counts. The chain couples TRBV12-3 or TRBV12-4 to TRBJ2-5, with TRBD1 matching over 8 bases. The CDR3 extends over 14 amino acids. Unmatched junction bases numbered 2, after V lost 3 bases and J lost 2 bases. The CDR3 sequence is CASSFGDRQETQYF. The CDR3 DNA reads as TGTGCCAGCAGTTTCGGGGACAGGCAAGAGACCCAGTACTTC.

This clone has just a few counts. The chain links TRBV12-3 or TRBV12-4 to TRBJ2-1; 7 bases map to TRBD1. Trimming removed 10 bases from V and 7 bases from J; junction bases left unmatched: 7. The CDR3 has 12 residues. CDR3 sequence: CATVDRRNEQFF. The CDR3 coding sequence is TGTGCCACCGTGGACAGGAGGAATGAGCAGTTCTTC.

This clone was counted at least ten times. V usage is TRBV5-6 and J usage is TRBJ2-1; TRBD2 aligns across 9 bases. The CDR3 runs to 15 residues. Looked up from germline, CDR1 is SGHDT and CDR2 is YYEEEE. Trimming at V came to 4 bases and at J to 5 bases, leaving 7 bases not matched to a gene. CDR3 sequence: CASSAGTSKHNEQFF. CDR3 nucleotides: TGTGCCAGCAGCGCCGGGACTAGCAAGCACAATGAGCAGTTCTTC.

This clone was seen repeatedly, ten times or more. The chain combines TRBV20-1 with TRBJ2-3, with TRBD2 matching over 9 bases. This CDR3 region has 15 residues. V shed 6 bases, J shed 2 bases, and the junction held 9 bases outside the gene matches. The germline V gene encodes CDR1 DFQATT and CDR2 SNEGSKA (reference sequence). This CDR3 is CSAGLAGPLTDTQYF. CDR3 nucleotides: TGCAGTGCAGGTCTAGCGGGACCCCTCACAGATACGCAGTATTTT.

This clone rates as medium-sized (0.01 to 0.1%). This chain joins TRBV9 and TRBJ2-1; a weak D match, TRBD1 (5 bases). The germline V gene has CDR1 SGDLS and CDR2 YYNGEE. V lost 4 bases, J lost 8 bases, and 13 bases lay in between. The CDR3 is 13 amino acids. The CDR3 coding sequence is TGTGCCAGCAGCACCCCAGGGTTCGATGAGCAGTTCTTC. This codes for CASSTPGFDEQFF.

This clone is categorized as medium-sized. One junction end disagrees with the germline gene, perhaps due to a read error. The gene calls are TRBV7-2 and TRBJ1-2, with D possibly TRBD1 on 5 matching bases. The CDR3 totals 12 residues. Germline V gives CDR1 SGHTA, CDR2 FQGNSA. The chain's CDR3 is CASSWGTVWAFF. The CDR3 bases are TGTGCCAGCAGCTGGGGGACGGTTTGGGCCTTCTTC. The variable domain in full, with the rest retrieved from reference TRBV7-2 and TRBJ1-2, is GAGVSQSPSNKVTEKGKDVELRCDPISGHTALYWYRQSLGQGLEFLIYFQGNSAPDKSGLPSDRFSAERTGGSVSTLTIQRTQQEDSAVYLCASSWGTVWAFFGSGTRLTVV.

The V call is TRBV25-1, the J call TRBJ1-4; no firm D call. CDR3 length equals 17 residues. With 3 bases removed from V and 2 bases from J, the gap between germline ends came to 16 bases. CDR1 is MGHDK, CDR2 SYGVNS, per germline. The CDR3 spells CASSEASPRVTNEKLFF. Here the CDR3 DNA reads TGTGCCAGCAGTGAGGCCAGCCCCCGGGTCACTAATGAAAAACTGTTTTTT.

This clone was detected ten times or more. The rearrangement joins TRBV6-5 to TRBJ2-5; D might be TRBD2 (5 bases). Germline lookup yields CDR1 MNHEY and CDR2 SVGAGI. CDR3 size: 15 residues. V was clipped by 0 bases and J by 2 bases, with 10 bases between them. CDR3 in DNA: TGTGCCAGCAGTTACTCGCCGGGGATTCAAGAGACCCAGTACTTC. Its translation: CASSYSPGIQETQYF.

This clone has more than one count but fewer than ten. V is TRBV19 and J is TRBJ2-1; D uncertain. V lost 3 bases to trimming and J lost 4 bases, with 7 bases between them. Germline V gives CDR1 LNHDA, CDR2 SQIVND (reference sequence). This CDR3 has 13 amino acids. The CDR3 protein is CASSIEGYNEQFF. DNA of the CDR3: TGTGCCAGTAGTATTGAAGGTTACAATGAGCAGTTCTTC.

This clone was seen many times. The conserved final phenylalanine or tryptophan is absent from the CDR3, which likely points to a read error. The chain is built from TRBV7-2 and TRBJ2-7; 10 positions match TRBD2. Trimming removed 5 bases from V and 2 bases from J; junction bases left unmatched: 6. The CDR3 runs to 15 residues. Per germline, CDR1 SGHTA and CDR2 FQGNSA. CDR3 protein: CASSPRLAGAYEQYL. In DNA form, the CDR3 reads TGTGCCAGCAGCCCACGTCTAGCGGGGGCCTACGAGCAGTACCTC.

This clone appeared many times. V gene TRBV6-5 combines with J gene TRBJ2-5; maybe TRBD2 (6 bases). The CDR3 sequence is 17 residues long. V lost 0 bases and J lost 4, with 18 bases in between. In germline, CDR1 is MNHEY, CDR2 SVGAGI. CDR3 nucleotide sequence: TGTGCCAGCAGTTACTCAGGTCGCCTAGCGACGGGAGAGACCCAGTACTTC. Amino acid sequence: CASSYSGRLATGETQYF.

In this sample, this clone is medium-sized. CDR3 loop: CASSFRTSGRNEQFF. In DNA form, the CDR3 reads TGTGCCAGCAGCTTTCGGACTAGCGGGAGAAATGAGCAGTTCTTC. J is TRBJ2-1 and V is TRBV7-2, with TRBD2 matching 13 bases. In germline, CDR1 is SGHTA, CDR2 FQGNSA. The CDR3 sequence is 15 residues long. With 3 bases clipped from V and 7 bases from J, the junction kept 3 bases outside the gene matches.

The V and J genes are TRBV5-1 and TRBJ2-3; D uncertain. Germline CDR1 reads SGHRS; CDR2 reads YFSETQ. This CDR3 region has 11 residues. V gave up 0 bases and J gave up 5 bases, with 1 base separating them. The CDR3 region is CASSLEDTQYF. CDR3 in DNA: TGCGCCAGCAGCTTGGAAGATACGCAGTATTTT.

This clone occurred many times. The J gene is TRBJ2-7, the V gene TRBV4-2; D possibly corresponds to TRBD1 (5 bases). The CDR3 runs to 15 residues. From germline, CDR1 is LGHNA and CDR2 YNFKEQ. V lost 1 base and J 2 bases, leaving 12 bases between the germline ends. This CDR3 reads CASSQVPIGAYEQYF. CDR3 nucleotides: TGTGCCAGCAGCCAAGTACCGATAGGGGCCTACGAGCAGTACTTC.

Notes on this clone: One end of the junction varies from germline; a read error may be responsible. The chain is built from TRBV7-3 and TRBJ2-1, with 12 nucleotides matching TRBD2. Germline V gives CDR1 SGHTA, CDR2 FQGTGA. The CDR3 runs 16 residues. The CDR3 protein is CASTLTLAGGQNEQFF. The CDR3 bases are TGTGCCAGCACCTTAACCCTAGCGGGGGGGCAAAATGAGCAGTTCTTC.

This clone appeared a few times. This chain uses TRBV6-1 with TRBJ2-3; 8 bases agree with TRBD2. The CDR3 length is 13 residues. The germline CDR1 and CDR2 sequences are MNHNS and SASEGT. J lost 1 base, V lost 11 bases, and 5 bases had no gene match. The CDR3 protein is CAVLTSGTDTQYF. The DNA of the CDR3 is TGTGCCGTCTTGACTAGCGGCACAGATACGCAGTATTTT.

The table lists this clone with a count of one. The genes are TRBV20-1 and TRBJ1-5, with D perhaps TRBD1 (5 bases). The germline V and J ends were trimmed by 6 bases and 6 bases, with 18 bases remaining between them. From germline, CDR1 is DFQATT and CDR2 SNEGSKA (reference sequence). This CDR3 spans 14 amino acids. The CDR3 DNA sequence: TGCAGTGCGCCGGTTCGGGGGTTGGGTCAGCCCCAGCATTTT. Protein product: CSAPVRGLGQPQHF.

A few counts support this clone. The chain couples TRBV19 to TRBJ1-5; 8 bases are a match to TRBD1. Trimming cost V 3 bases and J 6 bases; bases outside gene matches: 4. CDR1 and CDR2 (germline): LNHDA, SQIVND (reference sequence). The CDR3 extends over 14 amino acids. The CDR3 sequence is CASSMTGEGQPQHF. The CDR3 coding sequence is TGTGCCAGTAGTATGACAGGGGAGGGTCAGCCCCAGCATTTT. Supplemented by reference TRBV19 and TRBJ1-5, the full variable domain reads DGGITQSPKYLFRKEGQNVTLSCEQNLNHDAMYWYRQDPGQGLRLIYYSQIVNDFQKGDIAEGYSVSREKKESFPLTVTSAQKNPTAFYLCASSMTGEGQPQHFGDGTRLSIL.

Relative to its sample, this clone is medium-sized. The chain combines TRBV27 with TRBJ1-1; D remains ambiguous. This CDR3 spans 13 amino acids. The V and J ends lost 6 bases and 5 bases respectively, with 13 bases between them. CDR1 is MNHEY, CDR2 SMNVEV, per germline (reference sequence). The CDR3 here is CASRASPATEAFF. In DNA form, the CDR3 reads TGTGCCAGCAGGGCGAGCCCTGCGACTGAAGCTTTCTTT.

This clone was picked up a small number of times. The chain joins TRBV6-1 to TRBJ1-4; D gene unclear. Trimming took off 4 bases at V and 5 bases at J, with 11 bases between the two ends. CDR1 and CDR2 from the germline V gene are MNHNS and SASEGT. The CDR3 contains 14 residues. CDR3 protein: CASSGGTENEKLFF. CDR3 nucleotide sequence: TGTGCCAGCAGTGGGGGTACGGAAAATGAAAAACTGTTTTTT.

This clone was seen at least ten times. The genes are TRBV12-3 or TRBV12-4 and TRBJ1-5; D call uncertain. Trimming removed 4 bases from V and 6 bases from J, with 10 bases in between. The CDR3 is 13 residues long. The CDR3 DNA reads TGTGCCAGCAGTTCTTGGAGCGGTCAGCCCCAGCATTTT. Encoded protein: CASSSWSGQPQHF.

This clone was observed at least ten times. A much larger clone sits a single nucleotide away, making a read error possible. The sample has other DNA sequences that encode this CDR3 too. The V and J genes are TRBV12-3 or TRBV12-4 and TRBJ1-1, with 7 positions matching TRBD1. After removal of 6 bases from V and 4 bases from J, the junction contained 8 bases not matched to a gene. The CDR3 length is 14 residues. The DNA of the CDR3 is TGTGCCAGCAGACCCGGTGCAGGGGGCACTGAAGCTTTCTTT. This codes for CASRPGAGGTEAFF.

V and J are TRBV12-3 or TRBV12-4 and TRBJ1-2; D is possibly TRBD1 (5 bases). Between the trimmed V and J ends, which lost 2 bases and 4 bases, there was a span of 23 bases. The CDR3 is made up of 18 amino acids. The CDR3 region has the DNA TGTGCCAGCAGTTTAAAATCCTGGGGCGGAATTGGGGTCTATGGCTACACCTTC. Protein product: CASSLKSWGGIGVYGYTF.